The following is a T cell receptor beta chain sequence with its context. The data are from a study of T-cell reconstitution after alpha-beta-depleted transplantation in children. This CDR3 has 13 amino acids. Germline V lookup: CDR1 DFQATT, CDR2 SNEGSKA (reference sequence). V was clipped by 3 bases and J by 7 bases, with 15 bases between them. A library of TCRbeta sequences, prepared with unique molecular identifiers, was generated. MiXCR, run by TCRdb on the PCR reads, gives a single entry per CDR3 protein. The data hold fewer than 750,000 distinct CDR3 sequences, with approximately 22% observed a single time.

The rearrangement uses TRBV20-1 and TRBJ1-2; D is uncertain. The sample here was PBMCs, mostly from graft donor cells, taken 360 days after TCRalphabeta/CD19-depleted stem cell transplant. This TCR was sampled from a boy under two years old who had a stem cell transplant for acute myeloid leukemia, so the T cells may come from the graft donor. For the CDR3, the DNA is TGCAGTGCTAGTCCCCCGGAGTCTCTTGGCTACACCTTC. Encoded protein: CSASPPESLGYTF.